Following are 27 T cell receptor beta chains from one sample sequenced in a study of glioma-infiltrating T cells. The iRepertoire nested amplicon-rescue multiplex PCR amplified TCR alpha and beta CDR3s from RNA. TCRdb independently ran MiXCR on the multiplex PCR reads; one entry per CDR3 protein. The sample has approximately 110,000 distinct CDR3 sequences; 20% to 25% are singletons. Sequenced material: glioma tissue, nonneoplastic brain tissue, or PBMCs (not recorded which). Receptors originate from a human donor with low-grade glioma or glioblastoma, undergoing nonglioma brain surgery, or in good health (not recorded which).

This clonotype has ten or more counts. This chain links TRBV19 with TRBJ1-1; tentatively, D is TRBD1 (6 bases). The V end was cut by 5 bases, the J end by 0 bases, with 19 bases between. Germline V gives CDR1 LNHDA, CDR2 SQIVND (reference sequence). The CDR3 consists of 17 residues. In nucleotides, the CDR3 is TGTGCCAGTAGTCCAGTTAGGAGCAGGGGCATGAACACTGAAGCTTTCTTT. Translation gives CASSPVRSRGMNTEAFF.

Many counts were recorded for this clonotype. This CDR3 reads CATSDPRDTQYF. CDR3 sequence (DNA): TGTGCCACCAGTGATCCTCGTGATACGCAGTATTTT. This chain links TRBV24-1 with TRBJ2-3; D unclear. Germline V gene lookup returns CDR1 KGHDR and CDR2 SFDVKD. Between the trimmed V and J ends, which lost 3 bases and 6 bases, there was a span of 6 bases. The CDR3 spans 12 residues.

The chain uses TRBV29-1 and TRBJ1-2; TRBD1 might be the D (5 bases). The V and J ends lost 0 bases and 8 bases respectively, with 10 bases between them. Germline CDR1 SQVTM, CDR2 ANQGSEA. The CDR3 is made up of 12 amino acids. Here the CDR3 reads CSVEDLGGGYTF. CDR3 DNA sequence: TGCAGCGTTGAAGATCTGGGGGGAGGCTACACCTTC.

This clonotype has just a few counts. A much larger clone lies a single base off, so this may be a read error. The rearrangement links TRBV7-2 to TRBJ2-7, with a possible D match to TRBD1 (6 bases). Deletions cut 8 bases from V and 3 bases from J, with 20 bases between. The germline V gene encodes CDR1 SGHTA and CDR2 FQGNSA. This CDR3 has 15 residues. The DNA for the CDR3 is TGTGCCAGCCGCGCCACAGGGACAACCTTCTACGAGCAGTACTTC. Amino acids: CASRATGTTFYEQYF.

This clonotype was seen at least ten times. This chain connects TRBV7-9 to TRBJ2-1; 12 bases are a match to TRBD2. Germline values: CDR1 SEHNR, CDR2 FQNEAQ (reference sequence). Losses at the gene ends were 3 bases for V and 6 bases for J; bases not matched to a gene: 3. The CDR3 has 15 residues. CDR3: CASSLGLAGVNEQFF. CDR3 coding DNA: TGTGCCAGCAGCTTGGGACTAGCGGGCGTCAATGAGCAGTTCTTC.

With respect to this clonotype: A much more abundant neighbour one base away suggests this may be a read error. V is TRBV6-5 and J is TRBJ2-2; no definite D call. V was clipped by 8 bases and J by 4 bases, with 8 bases between them. Germline V CDR1 and CDR2: MNHEY, SVGAGI. The CDR3 is 12 amino acids. The CDR3 loop reads CASRPSTGELFF. CDR3 sequence (DNA): TGTGCCAGCCGACCTAGCACCGGGGAGCTGTTTTTT.

This clonotype was observed at least ten times. The chain links TRBV10-3 to TRBJ1-1, with D hard to call. The V end lost 3 bases, the J end lost 5 bases, and 10 bases lay between the germline ends. Germline-derived CDR1 and CDR2 are ENHRY and SYGVKD. The CDR3 consists of 13 residues. The CDR3 spells CAISDTQQTEAFF. The DNA of the CDR3 is TGTGCCATCAGTGACACGCAGCAAACTGAAGCTTTCTTT.

The chain joins TRBV12-3 or TRBV12-4 to TRBJ2-3; D gene unclear. Trimming removed 0 bases at V and 5 bases at J, with 9 bases between. The CDR3 has 14 amino acids. DNA of the CDR3: TGTGCCAGCAGTTTAGCGCTCTTGGGAGATACGCAGTATTTT. Amino acid sequence: CASSLALLGDTQYF.

There are many counts of this clonotype. The chain is built from TRBV19 and TRBJ2-7; D may be TRBD1 (5 bases). Germline CDR1 is LNHDA and CDR2 is SQIVND (reference sequence). CDR3 length: 15 amino acids. Trimming shortened V by 4 bases and J by 1 base, and 14 bases separated the two germline ends. The CDR3 nucleotides are TGTGCCAGTAGTAAGGCTTCGGACACATCCTACGAGCAGTACTTC. Protein: CASSKASDTSYEQYF. Based on the CDR3 plus reference TRBV19 and TRBJ2-7, the full variable domain is DGGITQSPKYLFRKEGQNVTLSCEQNLNHDAMYWYRQDPGQGLRLIYYSQIVNDFQKGDIAEGYSVSREKKESFPLTVTSAQKNPTAFYLCASSKASDTSYEQYFGPGTRLTVT.

The chain has TRBV12-3 or TRBV12-4 and TRBJ2-7, with D perhaps matching TRBD1 (5 bases). V was shortened by 6 bases and J by 1 base, with 13 bases between the two germline ends. The CDR3 is made up of 14 amino acids. Here the CDR3 reads CASSQQTESYEQYF. The CDR3 DNA sequence: TGTGCCAGCAGCCAGCAGACAGAATCCTACGAGCAGTACTTC.

This clonotype was observed a handful of times. A clone one base away is much larger, so this may be a read error. The chain combines TRBV27 with TRBJ2-7; 7 nucleotides align to TRBD2. Germline CDR1 MNHEY, CDR2 SMNVEV (reference sequence). This CDR3 contains 14 residues. Unmatched junction bases numbered 9, after V lost 4 bases and J lost 6 bases. The CDR3 sequence: CASSSGGSPTEQYF. The CDR3 DNA reads as TGTGCCAGCAGTTCTGGCGGGAGCCCCACCGAGCAGTACTTC.

Concerning this clonotype: No conserved phenylalanine or tryptophan is present at the end of the CDR3, so a read error is the likely explanation. The rearrangement links TRBV15 to TRBJ1-1; D remains ambiguous. CDR1 and CDR2 (germline): LNHNV, YYDKDF (reference sequence). This CDR3 has 15 residues. V lost 5 bases and J 1 base, leaving 14 bases between the germline ends. CDR3 DNA: TGTGCCACCAGCCGCCCAAAGAAGGGGAACACTGAAGCTTTCTCT. This codes for CATSRPKKGNTEAFS.

The sample holds a few counts of this clonotype. A read error may explain this, as a much larger clone is one base away. This chain links TRBV7-2 with TRBJ2-5, with D perhaps TRBD2 (5 bases). CDR3 length: 12 residues. Germline CDR1 is SGHTA and CDR2 is FQGNSA. Written as DNA, the CDR3 is TGCGCCAGCAGCCAAGGAACCGGGGCCCAGTACTTC. This encodes CASSQGTGAQYF.

This clonotype has ten or more counts. The chain is built from TRBV4-3 and TRBJ2-1; 11 bases are a match to TRBD2. Trimming took 3 bases from V and 7 from J; bases not matched to a gene: 8. The CDR3 has 16 amino acids. The germline V gene encodes CDR1 LGHNA and CDR2 YSLEER. The CDR3 bases are TGCGCCAGCAGCCATCCCACTAGCGGGAGAAGGAATGAGCAGTTCTTC. Its protein is CASSHPTSGRRNEQFF.

The chain combines TRBV27 with TRBJ1-1, with D possibly matching TRBD1 (5 bases). The CDR3 length is 15 residues. Trimming removed 11 bases at V and 11 bases at J, with 30 bases between. Germline CDR1 is MNHEY and CDR2 is SMNVEV (reference sequence). CDR3 region: CARRPPGLLPPAAFF. The CDR3 DNA is TGTGCCCGCCGTCCGCCGGGGCTTTTGCCCCCTGCCGCTTTCTTT.

The chain has TRBV30 and TRBJ1-1, with a possible D match to TRBD1 (5 bases). This CDR3 contains 14 residues. V was pared by 2 bases and J by 1 base, with 11 bases between. CDR1 and CDR2 from the germline V gene are GTSNPN and SVGIG (reference sequence). The CDR3 spells CAWSPRGGNTEAFF. CDR3 bases: TGTGCCTGGAGTCCTAGGGGAGGGAACACTGAAGCTTTCTTT.

CDR3 region: CASSSTGVGNEQFF. The CDR3, as DNA: TGCGCCAGCAGCTCGACAGGAGTTGGGAATGAGCAGTTCTTC. The chain carries TRBV5-1 and TRBJ2-1; weak D call: TRBD1 (6 bases). V lost 3 bases and J 7 bases, leaving 14 bases between the germline ends. This CDR3 is 14 amino acids long. Germline CDR1 SGHRS, CDR2 YFSETQ. The full variable domain, completed using reference TRBV5-1 and TRBJ2-1, is KAGVTQTPRYLIKTRGQQVTLSCSPISGHRSVSWYQQTPGQGLQFLFEYFSETQRNKGNFPGRFSGRQFSNSRSEMNVSTLELGDSALYLCASSSTGVGNEQFFGPGTRLTVL.

This clonotype was counted ten times or more. The CDR3 DNA reads as TGTGCCAGCAGCTTAATCGTGCTAGCGGAGGATAGCTCCTACAATGAGCAGTTCTTC. Translating it yields CASSLIVLAEDSSYNEQFF. The J gene is TRBJ2-1, the V gene TRBV7-9; TRBD2 matches at 7 bases. V lost 2 bases and J lost 0; bases outside the gene matches: 13. The CDR3 length is 19 residues. Germline lookup yields CDR1 SEHNR and CDR2 FQNEAQ (reference sequence).

This clonotype was counted only a few times. The gene calls are TRBV7-6 and TRBJ1-3; no clear D. With 0 bases removed from V and 2 bases from J, the gap between germline ends came to 8 bases. Germline V gives CDR1 SGHVS, CDR2 FNYEAQ. CDR3 size: 15 residues. CDR3: CASSLAPGAGNTIYF. The CDR3 DNA sequence: TGTGCCAGCAGCTTAGCCCCCGGGGCTGGAAACACCATATATTTT.

At least ten counts were recorded for this clonotype. The chain joins TRBV6-6 to TRBJ1-2; TRBD1 matches at 8 bases. The CDR3 sequence is 15 residues long. The germline V gene has CDR1 MNHNY and CDR2 SVGAGI (reference sequence). V shed 2 bases and J 7 bases; nucleotides not matched to a gene: 9. In DNA form, the CDR3 reads TGTGCCAGCAGTTACGATCAGGGGGCGCGAGGTGGCTACACCTTC. Amino acids: CASSYDQGARGGYTF.

This clonotype was observed at least ten times. The chain couples TRBV2 to TRBJ1-1, with D maybe TRBD1 (6 bases). The V and J ends lost 9 bases and 1 base respectively, with 9 bases between them. CDR1 is SNHLY and CDR2 is FYNNEI in the germline V gene. This CDR3 has 12 amino acids. The CDR3, as DNA: TGTGCCAGGAGACAGGCGAACACTGAAGCTTTCTTT. This translates into CARRQANTEAFF. Filled out from reference TRBV2 and TRBJ1-1, the complete variable domain reads EPEVTQTPSHQVTQMGQEVILRCVPISNHLYFYWYRQILGQKVEFLVSFYNNEISEKSEIFDDQFSVERPDGSNFTLKIRSTKLEDSAMYFCARRQANTEAFFGQGTRLTVV.

In its sample, this clonotype was seen many times. This chain joins TRBV6-1 and TRBJ2-1; 8 positions agree with TRBD2. J was trimmed by 6 bases and V by 7 bases; bases with no gene match: 11. This CDR3 has 15 amino acids. Germline V gene lookup returns CDR1 MNHNS and CDR2 SASEGT. The CDR3 DNA is TGTGCCAGCAAGGGGGGGGCGGGAGGAGGCAATGAGCAGTTCTTC. Translation gives CASKGGAGGGNEQFF.

As concerns this clonotype: Given a much more abundant clone one base away, this may be a read error. The V and J genes are TRBV19 and TRBJ1-1, with D tentatively TRBD1 (5 bases). This CDR3 contains 13 residues. Germline CDR1 LNHDA, CDR2 SQIVND (reference sequence). CDR3 DNA: TGTGCCAGTAGTGTCACAGGAGTTACTGGAGCTTTCTTT. This translates into CASSVTGVTGAFF.

This clonotype was seen a handful of times. The genes are TRBV28 and TRBJ1-5, with D maybe TRBD1 (6 bases). CDR1 MDHEN and CDR2 SYDVKM come from the germline V gene. This CDR3 is 16 amino acids long. The V end was cut by 2 bases, the J end by 0 bases, with 11 bases between. The CDR3 spells CASSLNRGHSNQPQHF. CDR3 DNA: TGTGCCAGCAGTTTAAATCGGGGGCATAGCAATCAGCCCCAGCATTTT.

This clonotype has a count of ten or more. The gene calls are TRBV4-2 and TRBJ2-7; the D gene is possibly TRBD1 (6 bases). The length of the CDR3 is 15 residues. V was shortened by 0 bases and J by 2 bases, with 11 bases between the two germline ends. CDR1 and CDR2 from the germline V gene are LGHNA and YNFKEQ. The CDR3 DNA sequence: TGTGCCAGCAGCCAAGATAACAGGGTTGCCTACGAGCAGTACTTC. Protein product: CASSQDNRVAYEQYF.

This clonotype was picked up many times. The V and J genes are TRBV20-1 and TRBJ1-2, with 8 bases matching TRBD1. The germline V gene has CDR1 DFQATT and CDR2 SNEGSKA (reference sequence). The length of the CDR3 is 14 residues. Losses at the gene ends were 0 bases for V and 4 bases for J; bases not matched to a gene: 4. In DNA, the CDR3 is TGCAGTGCTAGAGAGGACAGGGAGGCCTATGGCTACACCTTC. It codes for CSAREDREAYGYTF.

This clonotype was picked up many times. The rearrangement links TRBV6-1 to TRBJ1-1, with D unclear. The V gene's germline CDR1 is MNHNS and CDR2 SASEGT. The V gene lost 3 bases and the J gene lost 0 bases, with 8 bases spanning the gap. CDR3 length equals 14 residues. DNA of the CDR3: TGTGCCAGCAGTGAGAGAGCGCTGAACACTGAAGCTTTCTTT. It encodes CASSERALNTEAFF.